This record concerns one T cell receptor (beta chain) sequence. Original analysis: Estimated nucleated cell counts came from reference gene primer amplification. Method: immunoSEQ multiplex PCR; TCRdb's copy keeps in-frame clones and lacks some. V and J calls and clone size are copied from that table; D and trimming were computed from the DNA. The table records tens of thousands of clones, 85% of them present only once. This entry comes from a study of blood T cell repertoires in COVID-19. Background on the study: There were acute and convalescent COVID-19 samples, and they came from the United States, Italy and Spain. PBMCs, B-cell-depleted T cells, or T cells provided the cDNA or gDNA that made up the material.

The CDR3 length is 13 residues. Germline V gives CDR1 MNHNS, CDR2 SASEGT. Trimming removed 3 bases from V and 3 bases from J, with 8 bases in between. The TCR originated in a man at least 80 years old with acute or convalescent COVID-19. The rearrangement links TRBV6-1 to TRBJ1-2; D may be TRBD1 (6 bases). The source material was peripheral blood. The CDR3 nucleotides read TGTGCCAGCAGTGAGGCAGGGGACTATGGCTACACCTTC. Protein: CASSEAGDYGYTF.